This TCR beta chain was captured by sequencing in a study of breast tumors, draining lymph nodes, adjacent tissues. Regarding the study as a whole: That most tumor T cells come from lymph nodes remained unproven. Luminal-like breast cancer showed significantly greater tumor-nontumor repertoire similarity than basal-like breast cancer did.

This clonotype was counted at least ten times. As yet, its antigen is unknown. This CDR3 contains 12 residues. V was clipped by 3 bases and J by 8 bases, with 10 bases between them. A single record per CDR3 protein comes from TCRdb applying MiXCR to the multiplex PCR reads. The sample lists some 85,000 distinct CDR3 sequences, approximately 31% occurring once. Axillary draining lymph nodes of breast cancer patients supplied the node samples. The V call is TRBV12-3 or TRBV12-4, the J call TRBJ1-2; D is possibly TRBD1 (5 bases). Sequenced input: axillary lymph node tissue. The receptor was derived from a female donor with breast cancer. Some clones in this sample may be carry-over from other donors' samples. CDR3 residues: CASSFGATGYTF. The CDR3, as DNA: TGTGCCAGCAGTTTTGGGGCTACCGGCTACACCTTC.